This record concerns one T cell receptor (beta chain) sequence. Here immunoSEQ multiplex PCR was the method, and the copy in TCRdb shows in-frame clones only, minus some. The table records about 33,000 clones, roughly 96% of them present only once. The source of the sample is a study of circulating and synovial CD4+ cells in juvenile arthritis. The sequenced sample was CD4+ T cells from blood. This clonotype was sampled from a human donor with juvenile idiopathic arthritis.

CDR3 region: CASRPGGKSPAAFF. The CDR3 DNA follows: TGTGCCAGCAGACCAGGGGGCAAGAGCCCAGCAGCTTTCTTT. This chain links TRBV28 with TRBJ1-1; 8 positions match TRBD1. The J segment lost 10 bases and the V segment lost 6 bases, leaving 13 bases of the junction unmatched. The CDR3 has 14 amino acids. Germline CDR1 is MDHEN and CDR2 is SYDVKM.